A few counts support the clone carrying this T cell receptor beta chain. RNA transcripts yielded amplified TCR beta CDR3 regions. TCR CDR3 underwent first-round RT-PCR with the HTBI primer set. MiXCR, run by TCRdb on the multiplex PCR reads, gives a single entry per CDR3 protein. The repertoire holds about 640,000 distinct CDR3 sequences, with roughly 20% as singletons. These data originate in a study of T cells in Graves' hyperthyroidism and ophthalmopathy. This CDR3 has 13 residues. V shed 2 bases and J shed 9 bases, with 11 bases lying between them. Germline CDR1 and CDR2: SEHNR and FQNEAQ (reference sequence).

The sequenced sample was blood. The sequence was collected from a young man with Graves' ophthalmopathy. The chain uses TRBV7-9 and TRBJ1-3; D not certain. The CDR3 loop reads CASSLSGRITIYF. The CDR3 DNA follows: TGTGCCAGCAGCTTATCAGGACGTATCACCATATATTTT.